The sequence of this T cell receptor beta chain was determined in a study of spatial heterogeneity in lung cancer. Study at large: An average of more than ten raw reads was observed per unique TCR and UMI combination.

TCRdb redid the calling of the 5' RACE reads with MiXCR, one entry per CDR3 protein. The repertoire includes approximately 10,000 distinct CDR3 sequences, roughly 5% of them detected once, and roughly 12% sits in the top ten. The time point is: sample taken at primary tumor resection. The study sequenced unsorted whole RNA from tumor, nontumor lung or frozen PBMC. This clonotype appeared many times. Its specificity is unknown. This beta chain is a stray read from a library made for alpha chains; its abundance is not meaningful. Regarding the study as a whole: In tumors, expanded intratumoral alpha and beta TCR counts tracked mutation counts.

V was trimmed by 1 base and J by 0 bases, leaving 7 bases between them. Germline loops: CDR1 MDHEN, CDR2 SYDVKM. The CDR3 consists of 15 residues. The chain couples TRBV28 to TRBJ2-4; D is unresolved. This sequence originates from a male donor with early-stage non-small cell lung cancer. The sequencing here drew on lung tumor tissue, taken at surgery. The CDR3 loop reads CASSLFELAKNIQYF. The CDR3 DNA reads as TGTGCCAGCAGTTTATTTGAGCTAGCCAAAAACATTCAGTACTTC. The full variable domain, completed using reference TRBV28 and TRBJ2-4, is DVKVTQSSRYLVKRTGEKVFLECVQDMDHENMFWYRQDPGLGLRLIYFSYDVKMKEKGDIPEGYSVSREKKERFSLILESASTNQTSMYLCASSLFELAKNIQYFGAGTRLSVL.